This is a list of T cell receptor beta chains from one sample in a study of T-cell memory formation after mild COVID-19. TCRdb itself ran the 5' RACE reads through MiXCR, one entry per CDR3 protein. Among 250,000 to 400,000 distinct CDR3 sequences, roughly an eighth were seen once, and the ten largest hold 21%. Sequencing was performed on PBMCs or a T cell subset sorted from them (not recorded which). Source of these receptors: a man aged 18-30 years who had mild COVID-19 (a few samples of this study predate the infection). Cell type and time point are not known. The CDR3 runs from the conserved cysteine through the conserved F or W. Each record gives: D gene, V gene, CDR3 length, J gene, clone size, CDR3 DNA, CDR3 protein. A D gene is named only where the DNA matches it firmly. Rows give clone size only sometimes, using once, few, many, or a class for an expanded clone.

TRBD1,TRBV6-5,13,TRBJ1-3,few,TGTGCCAGCAGGCCCCCGACAGGGGGTACCATATATTTT,CASRPPTGGTIYF
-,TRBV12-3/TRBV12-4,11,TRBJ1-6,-,TGTGCCAGCCGGCTGGGGTCACCCCTCCACTTT,CASRLGSPLHF
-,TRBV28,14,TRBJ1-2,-,TGTGCCAGCAGTTTAGCGCCATGGTCCTATGGCTACACCTTC,CASSLAPWSYGYTF
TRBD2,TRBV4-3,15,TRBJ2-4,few,TGCGCCAGCAGCCGACGAGCGGGGGGTCGGGACATTCAGTACTTC,CASSRRAGGRDIQYF
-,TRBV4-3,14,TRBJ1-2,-,TGCGCCAGCAGCCCCGGCAGGGTTAACTATGGCTACACCTTC,CASSPGRVNYGYTF
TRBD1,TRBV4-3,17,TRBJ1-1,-,TGCGCCAGCAGCCAAGAACCCCATAGACAGGGCGGCACTGAAGCTTTCTTT,CASSQEPHRQGGTEAFF
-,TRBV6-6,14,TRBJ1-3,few,TGTGCCAGCACCTATCAGGACTCTGGAAACACCATATATTTT,CASTYQDSGNTIYF
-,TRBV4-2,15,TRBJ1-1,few,TGTGCCAGCAGCATTCAGACCGACTTGAACACTGAAGCTTTCTTT,CASSIQTDLNTEAFF
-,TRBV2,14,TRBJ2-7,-,TGTGCCAGCAGTTACCCCGACATGCCCTACGAGCAGTACTTC,CASSYPDMPYEQYF
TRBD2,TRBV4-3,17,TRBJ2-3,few,TGCGCCAGCAGCCAAGATGTAGGCGGGGGGGCGATCGATACGCAGTATTTT,CASSQDVGGGAIDTQYF
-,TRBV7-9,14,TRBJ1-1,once,TGTGCCAGCAGCCCGTATAGGGACAACACTGAAGCTTTCTTT,CASSPYRDNTEAFF
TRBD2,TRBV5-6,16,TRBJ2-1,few,TGTGCCAGCAGCTTGGTGGCGACTAGCGGATACAATGAGCAGTTCTTC,CASSLVATSGYNEQFF
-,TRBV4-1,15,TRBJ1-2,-,TGCGCCAGCAGCCAAGATCGGGAGGTTGGGTATGGCTACACCTTC,CASSQDREVGYGYTF
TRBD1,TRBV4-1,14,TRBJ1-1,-,TGCGCCAGCAGCCCAGGGGGGACGAACACTGAAGCTTTCTTT,CASSPGGTNTEAFF
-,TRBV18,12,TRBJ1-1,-,TGTGCCAGCTCAGCGGGGGAGCTTGAAGCTTTCTTT,CASSAGELEAFF
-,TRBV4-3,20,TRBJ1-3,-,TGCGCCAGCAGCCAAGATGAACCCCGGGGACCTGAACACTCTGGAAACACCATATATTTT,CASSQDEPRGPEHSGNTIYF
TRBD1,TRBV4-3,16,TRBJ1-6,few,TGCGCCAGCAGCCCCACCCCGACAGGGGATAATTCACCCCTCCACTTT,CASSPTPTGDNSPLHF
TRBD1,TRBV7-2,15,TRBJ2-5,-,TGTGCCAGCAGCTTCTCGGGACAGAACCAAGAGACCCAGTACTTC,CASSFSGQNQETQYF
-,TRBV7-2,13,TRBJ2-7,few,TGTGCCAGCAGCGTCCAGAGGGGCCACGAGCAGTACTTC,CASSVQRGHEQYF
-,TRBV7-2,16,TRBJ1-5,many,TGTGCCAGCAGCTTAGGTTCCAGGGGCGGTGGTCAGCCCCAGCATTTT,CASSLGSRGGGQPQHF
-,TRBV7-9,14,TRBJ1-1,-,TGTGCCAGCAGCCCACAGGACGGGAACACTGAAGCTTTCTTT,CASSPQDGNTEAFF
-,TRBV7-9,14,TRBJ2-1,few,TGTGCCAGCAGCTTAGAAGTTAAGTACAATGAGCAGTTCTTC,CASSLEVKYNEQFF
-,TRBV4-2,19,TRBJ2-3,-,TGTGCCAGCAGCCAAGAGTCAGTAGCCCGGGCGGGTCCGACAGATACGCAGTATTTT,CASSQESVARAGPTDTQYF
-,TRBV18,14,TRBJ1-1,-,TGTGCCAGCTCATTCAATGGGGATAACACTGAAGCTTTCTTT,CASSFNGDNTEAFF
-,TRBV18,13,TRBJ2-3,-,TGTGCCAGCTCACCGACCGCGTCAGATACGCAGTATTTT,CASSPTASDTQYF
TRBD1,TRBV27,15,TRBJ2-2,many,TGTGCCAGCACCTCCGGACAGGGGCACACCGGGGAGCTGTTTTTT,CASTSGQGHTGELFF